This T cell receptor beta chain appears in the sequencing data of a study of T cell responses to AZD1222 COVID-19 vaccine. Study findings and constraints: The CD4 TCRs associated with vaccination extended across spike and predominated at 160-218 and 743-854. Spike-specific TCR breadth and depth rose after two AZD1222 doses.

The CDR3 contains 11 residues. Germline CDR1 DFQATT, CDR2 SNEGSKA (reference sequence). V lost 5 bases and J lost 4, with 6 bases in between. The data were produced by immunoSEQ multiplex PCR, yet TCRdb's version contains in-frame clones alone and is incomplete. This table has under 150,000 clones, around 89% appearing once. This clone has more than one count but fewer than ten. Its target is unknown. The sample here was peripheral blood, taken 28 days after the second AZD1222 dose. The receptor comes from an adult who received the AZD1222 COVID-19 vaccine. This chain uses TRBV20-1 with TRBJ1-3; the D is unclear. The CDR3 sequence: CSASLGNTIYF. In nucleotides, the CDR3 is TGCAGTGCTTCACTCGGAAACACCATATATTTT.